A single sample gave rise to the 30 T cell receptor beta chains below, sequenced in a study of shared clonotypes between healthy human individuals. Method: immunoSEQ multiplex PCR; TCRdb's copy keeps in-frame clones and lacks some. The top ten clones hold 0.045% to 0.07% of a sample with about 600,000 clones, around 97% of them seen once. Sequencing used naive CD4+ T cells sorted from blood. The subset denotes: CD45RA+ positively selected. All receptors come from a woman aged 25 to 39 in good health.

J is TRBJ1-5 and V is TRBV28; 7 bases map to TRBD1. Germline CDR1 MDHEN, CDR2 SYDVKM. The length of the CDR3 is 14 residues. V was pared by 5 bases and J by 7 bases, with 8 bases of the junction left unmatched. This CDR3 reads CASSPGGAYQPQHF. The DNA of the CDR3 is TGTGCCAGCAGTCCAGGGGGGGCCTACCAGCCCCAGCATTTT.

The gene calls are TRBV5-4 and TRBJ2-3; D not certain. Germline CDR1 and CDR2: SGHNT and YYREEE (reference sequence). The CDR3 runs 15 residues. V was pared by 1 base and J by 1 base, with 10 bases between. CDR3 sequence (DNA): TGTGCCAGCAGCTTGTCAAGTCTCGGCACAGATACGCAGTATTTT. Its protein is CASSLSSLGTDTQYF. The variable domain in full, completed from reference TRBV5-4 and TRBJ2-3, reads ETGVTQSPTHLIKTRGQQVTLRCSSQSGHNTVSWYQQALGQGPQFIFQYYREEENGRGNFPPRFSGLQFPNYSSELNVNALELDDSALYLCASSLSSLGTDTQYFGPGTRLTVL.

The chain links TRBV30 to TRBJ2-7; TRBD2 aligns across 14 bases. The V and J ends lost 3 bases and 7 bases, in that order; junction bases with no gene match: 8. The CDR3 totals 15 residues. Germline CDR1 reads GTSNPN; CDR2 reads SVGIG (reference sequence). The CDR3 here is CAWSDRTSGRREQYF. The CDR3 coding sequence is TGTGCCTGGAGCGACCGGACTAGCGGGAGGAGGGAGCAGTACTTC.

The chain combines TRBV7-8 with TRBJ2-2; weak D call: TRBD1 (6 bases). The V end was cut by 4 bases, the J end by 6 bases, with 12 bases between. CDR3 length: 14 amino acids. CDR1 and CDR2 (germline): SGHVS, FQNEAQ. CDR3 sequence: CASSSGVGPGELFF. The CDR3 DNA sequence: TGTGCCAGCAGCTCAGGGGTGGGACCCGGGGAGCTGTTTTTT. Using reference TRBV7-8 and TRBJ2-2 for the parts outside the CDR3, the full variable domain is GAGVSQSPRYKVAKRGQDVALRCDPISGHVSLFWYQQALGQGPEFLTYFQNEAQLDKSGLPSDRFFAERPEGSVSTLKIQRTQQEDSAVYLCASSSGVGPGELFFGEGSRLTVL.

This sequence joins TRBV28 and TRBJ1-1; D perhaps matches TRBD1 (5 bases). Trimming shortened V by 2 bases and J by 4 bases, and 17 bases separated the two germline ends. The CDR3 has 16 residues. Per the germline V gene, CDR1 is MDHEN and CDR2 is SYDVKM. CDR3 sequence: CASSLTRSGGSTEAFF. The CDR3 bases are TGTGCCAGCAGTTTAACCCGGTCCGGGGGGAGCACTGAAGCTTTCTTT.

The CDR3 DNA reads as TGTGCCAGCTCGTGGAGGGATGAGCAGTTCTTC. This encodes CASSWRDEQFF. The V call is TRBV18, the J call TRBJ2-1; perhaps TRBD2 as D (6 bases). V gave up 6 bases and J gave up 8 bases, with 8 bases separating them. Germline V gene lookup returns CDR1 KGHSH and CDR2 LQKENI. The length of the CDR3 is 11 residues.

In nucleotides, the CDR3 is TGTGCCAGCAGCTTAGGCCCGACGACGGTGGCCTACGAGCAGTACTTC. Its protein product is CASSLGPTTVAYEQYF. The J gene is TRBJ2-7, the V gene TRBV7-9; D remains unclear. Trimming cost V 1 base and J 2 bases, with 15 bases left between them. This CDR3 has 16 residues. Germline lookup yields CDR1 SEHNR and CDR2 FQNEAQ (reference sequence).

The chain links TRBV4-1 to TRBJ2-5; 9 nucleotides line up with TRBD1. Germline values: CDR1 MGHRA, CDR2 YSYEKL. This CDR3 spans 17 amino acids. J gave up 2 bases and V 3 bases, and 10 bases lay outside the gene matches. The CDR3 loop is CASSQETPGTGQETQYF. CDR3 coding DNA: TGCGCCAGCAGCCAGGAAACCCCCGGGACAGGGCAAGAGACCCAGTACTTC.

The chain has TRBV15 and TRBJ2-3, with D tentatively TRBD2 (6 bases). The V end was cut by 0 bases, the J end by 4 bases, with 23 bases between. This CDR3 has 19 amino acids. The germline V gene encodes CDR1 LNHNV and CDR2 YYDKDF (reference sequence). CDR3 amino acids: CATSRDHGRTGVGSDTQYF. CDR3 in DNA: TGTGCCACCAGCAGAGATCACGGCCGGACGGGGGTGGGTTCAGATACGCAGTATTTT.

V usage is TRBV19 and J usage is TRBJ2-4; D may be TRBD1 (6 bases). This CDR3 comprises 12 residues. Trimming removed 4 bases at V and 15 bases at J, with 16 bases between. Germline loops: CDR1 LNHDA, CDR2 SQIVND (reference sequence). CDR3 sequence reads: CASSTRQGLRYF. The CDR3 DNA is TGTGCCAGTAGTACTAGGCAGGGGCTAAGGTACTTC.

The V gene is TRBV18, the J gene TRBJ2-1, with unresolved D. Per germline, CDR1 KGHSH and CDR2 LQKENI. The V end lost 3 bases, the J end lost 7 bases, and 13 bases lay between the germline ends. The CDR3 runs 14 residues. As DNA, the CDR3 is TGTGCCAGCTCACCCACCACGGTGGGGAATGAGCAGTTCTTC. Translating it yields CASSPTTVGNEQFF.

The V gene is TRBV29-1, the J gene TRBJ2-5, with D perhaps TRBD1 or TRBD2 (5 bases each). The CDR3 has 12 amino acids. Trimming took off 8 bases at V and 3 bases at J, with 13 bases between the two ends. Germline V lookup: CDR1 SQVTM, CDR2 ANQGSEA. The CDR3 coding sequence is TGCAGCCGGGGCGCACCAGAAGAGACCCAGTACTTC. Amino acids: CSRGAPEETQYF.

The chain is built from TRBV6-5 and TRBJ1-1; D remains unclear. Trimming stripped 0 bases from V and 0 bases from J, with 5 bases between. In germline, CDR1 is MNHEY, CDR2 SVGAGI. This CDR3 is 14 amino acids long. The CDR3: CASSYSPMNTEAFF. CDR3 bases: TGTGCCAGCAGTTACTCCCCCATGAACACTGAAGCTTTCTTT.

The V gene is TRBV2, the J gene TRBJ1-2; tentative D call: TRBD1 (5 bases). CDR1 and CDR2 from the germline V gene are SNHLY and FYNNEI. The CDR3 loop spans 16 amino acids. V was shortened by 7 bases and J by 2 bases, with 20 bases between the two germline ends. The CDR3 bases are TGTGCCAGCATTCGTCTCAGTACACAGGAGAACTATGGCTACACCTTC. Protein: CASIRLSTQENYGYTF. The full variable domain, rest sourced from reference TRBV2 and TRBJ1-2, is EPEVTQTPSHQVTQMGQEVILRCVPISNHLYFYWYRQILGQKVEFLVSFYNNEISEKSEIFDDQFSVERPDGSNFTLKIRSTKLEDSAMYFCASIRLSTQENYGYTFGSGTRLTVV.

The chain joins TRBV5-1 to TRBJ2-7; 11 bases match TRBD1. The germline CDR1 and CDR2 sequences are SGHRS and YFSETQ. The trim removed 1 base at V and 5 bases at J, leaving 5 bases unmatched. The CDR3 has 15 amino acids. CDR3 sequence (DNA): TGCGCCAGCAGCTTGTCGGGACAGGGGGGCGACGAGCAGTACTTC. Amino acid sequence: CASSLSGQGGDEQYF.

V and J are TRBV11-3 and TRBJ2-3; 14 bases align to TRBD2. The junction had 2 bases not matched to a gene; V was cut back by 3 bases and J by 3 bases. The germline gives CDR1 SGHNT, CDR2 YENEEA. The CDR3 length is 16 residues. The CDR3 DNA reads TGTGCCAGCAGCTTGGGACTAGCGGGAGCGACAGATACGCAGTATTTT. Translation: CASSLGLAGATDTQYF.

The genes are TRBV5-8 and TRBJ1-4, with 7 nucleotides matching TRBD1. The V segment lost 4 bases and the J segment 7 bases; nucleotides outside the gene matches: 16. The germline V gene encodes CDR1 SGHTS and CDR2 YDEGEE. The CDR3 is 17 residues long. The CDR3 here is CASSPASRQGRGEKLFF. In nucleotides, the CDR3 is TGTGCCAGCAGCCCCGCCTCCCGACAGGGACGGGGTGAAAAACTGTTTTTT.

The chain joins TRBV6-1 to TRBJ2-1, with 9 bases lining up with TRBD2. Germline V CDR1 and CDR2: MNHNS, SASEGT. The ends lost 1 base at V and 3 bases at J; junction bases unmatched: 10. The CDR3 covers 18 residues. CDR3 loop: CASSEGKGGRAFYNEQFF. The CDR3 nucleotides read TGTGCCAGCAGTGAAGGGAAGGGCGGGAGGGCCTTCTACAATGAGCAGTTCTTC.

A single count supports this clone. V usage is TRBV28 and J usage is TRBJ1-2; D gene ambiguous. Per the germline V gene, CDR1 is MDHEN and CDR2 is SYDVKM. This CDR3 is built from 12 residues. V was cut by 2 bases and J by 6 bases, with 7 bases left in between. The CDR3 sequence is CASSLIFNGYTF. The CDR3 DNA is TGTGCCAGCAGTTTAATTTTCAATGGCTACACCTTC.

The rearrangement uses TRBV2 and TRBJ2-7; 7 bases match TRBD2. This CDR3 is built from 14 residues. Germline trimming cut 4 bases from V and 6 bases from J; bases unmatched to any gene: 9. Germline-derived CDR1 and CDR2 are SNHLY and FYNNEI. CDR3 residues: CASSGRDYGTEQYF. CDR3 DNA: TGTGCCAGCAGTGGAAGGGACTACGGGACCGAGCAGTACTTC.

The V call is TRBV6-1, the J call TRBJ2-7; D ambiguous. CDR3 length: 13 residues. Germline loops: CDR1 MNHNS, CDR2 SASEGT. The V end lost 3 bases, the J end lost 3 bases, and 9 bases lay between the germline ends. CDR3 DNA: TGTGCCAGCAGTGATCTCCCCCGCTACGAGCAGTACTTC. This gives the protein CASSDLPRYEQYF.

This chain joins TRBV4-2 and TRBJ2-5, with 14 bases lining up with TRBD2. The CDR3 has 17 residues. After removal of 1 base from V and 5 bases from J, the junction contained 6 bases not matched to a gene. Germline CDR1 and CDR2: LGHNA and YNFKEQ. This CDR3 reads CASSQVGLAGGRETQYF. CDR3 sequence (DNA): TGTGCCAGCAGCCAAGTTGGACTAGCGGGAGGTCGGGAGACCCAGTACTTC.

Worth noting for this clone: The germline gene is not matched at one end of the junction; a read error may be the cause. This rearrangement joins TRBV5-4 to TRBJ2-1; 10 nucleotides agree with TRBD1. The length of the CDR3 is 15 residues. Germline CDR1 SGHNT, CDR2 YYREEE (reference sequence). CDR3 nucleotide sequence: TGTGCCAGCAGCCTATGGACAGGGGGGTACAATGAACAGTTCTTC. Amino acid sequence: CASSLWTGGYNEQFF.

CDR3 protein: CAISATDSYYEQYF. In nucleotides, the CDR3 is TGTGCCATCAGTGCCACGGACAGCTACTACGAGCAGTACTTC. The chain is built from TRBV10-3 and TRBJ2-7, with D possibly matching TRBD1 (6 bases). V lost 4 bases, J lost 3 bases, and 13 bases lay in between. The germline CDR1 and CDR2 sequences are ENHRY and SYGVKD. The CDR3 runs 14 residues.

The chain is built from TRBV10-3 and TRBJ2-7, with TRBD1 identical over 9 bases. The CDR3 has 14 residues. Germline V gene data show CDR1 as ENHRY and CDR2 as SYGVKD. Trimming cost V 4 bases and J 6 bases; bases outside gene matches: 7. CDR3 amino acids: CAISGDRAVSEQYF. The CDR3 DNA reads TGTGCCATCAGTGGGGACAGGGCGGTGAGCGAGCAGTACTTC.

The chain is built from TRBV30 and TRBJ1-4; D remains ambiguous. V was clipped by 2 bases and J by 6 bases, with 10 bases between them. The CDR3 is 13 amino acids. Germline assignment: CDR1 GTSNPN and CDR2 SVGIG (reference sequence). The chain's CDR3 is CAWSPSGDEKLFF. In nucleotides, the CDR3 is TGTGCCTGGAGTCCATCCGGAGATGAAAAACTGTTTTTT.

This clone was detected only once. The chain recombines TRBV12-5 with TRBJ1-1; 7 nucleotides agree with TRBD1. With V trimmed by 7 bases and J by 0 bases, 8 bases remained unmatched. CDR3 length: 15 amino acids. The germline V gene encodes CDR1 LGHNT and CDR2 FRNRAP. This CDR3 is CASAKPGTVNTEAFF. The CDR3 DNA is TGTGCTAGTGCCAAACCCGGGACAGTGAACACTGAAGCTTTCTTT.

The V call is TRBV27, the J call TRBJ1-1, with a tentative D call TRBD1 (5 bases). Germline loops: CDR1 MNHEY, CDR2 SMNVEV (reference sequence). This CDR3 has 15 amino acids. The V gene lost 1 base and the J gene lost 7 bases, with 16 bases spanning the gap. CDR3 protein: CASSLFFLGTDEAFF. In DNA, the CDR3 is TGTGCCAGCAGTTTATTTTTTCTCGGGACGGATGAAGCTTTCTTT.

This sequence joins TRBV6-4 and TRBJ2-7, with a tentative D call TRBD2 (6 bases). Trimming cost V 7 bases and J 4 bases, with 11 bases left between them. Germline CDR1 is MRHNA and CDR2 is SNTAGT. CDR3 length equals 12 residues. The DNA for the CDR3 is TGTGCCAGCATAGCGGAACGTTACGAGCAGTACTTC. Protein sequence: CASIAERYEQYF.

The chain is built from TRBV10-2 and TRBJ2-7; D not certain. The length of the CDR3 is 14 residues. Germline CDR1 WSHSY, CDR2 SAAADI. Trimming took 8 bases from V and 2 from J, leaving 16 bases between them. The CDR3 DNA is TGCGCCAGCGGACGAGTAGTTCAAACCTACGAGCAGTACTTC. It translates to CASGRVVQTYEQYF.